Following are 22 T cell receptor beta chains from one sample sequenced in a study of post-analysis software for immune sequencing data. Their target antigens are unknown. Study outcomes and limitations: Five or six TRBV segments appeared more often in patients than in controls, and TRBV5-6, TRBV5-1 and TRBV20-1 were among these.

TCR beta cDNA libraries included unique molecular identifiers. MiXCR, applied by TCRdb to the PCR reads, yields one record per CDR3 protein. The table includes fewer than 850,000 distinct CDR3 sequences, 25% to 30% detected once. Sequencing used blood. The origin of the receptors is a girl aged 5 to 17 with multiple sclerosis.

This clonotype was counted a few times. This chain joins TRBV5-1 and TRBJ2-5; D unresolved. The germline V gene encodes CDR1 SGHRS and CDR2 YFSETQ. V was pared by 1 base and J by 5 bases, with 12 bases between. The CDR3 extends over 14 amino acids. The CDR3 coding sequence is TGCGCCAGCAGCTTGAGTACAGTGGGGGAGACCCAGTACTTC. The encoded protein is CASSLSTVGETQYF.

This clonotype was seen a few times. This sequence joins TRBV20-1 and TRBJ2-7; D is unclear. V lost 0 bases to trimming and J lost 5 bases, with 14 bases between them. CDR3 length: 14 amino acids. CDR1 is DFQATT, CDR2 SNEGSKA, per germline (reference sequence). In DNA, the CDR3 is TGCAGTGCTAGAGATTTCTTAGGGCCCCACGAGCAGTACTTC. Translated, it gives CSARDFLGPHEQYF.

This clonotype was counted at least ten times. The chain has TRBV6-4 and TRBJ2-3, with 7 bases fitting TRBD2. Per the germline V gene, CDR1 is MRHNA and CDR2 is SNTAGT. V lost 5 bases, J lost 2 bases, and 10 bases stayed unmatched. The CDR3 contains 16 residues. In nucleotides, the CDR3 is TGTGCCAGCAGTATTGGGTCGCGGGGGTTCACAGATACGCAGTATTTT. It specifies CASSIGSRGFTDTQYF.

This clonotype was observed a few times. The V gene is TRBV27, the J gene TRBJ1-1; 11 bases are shared with TRBD1. Germline V gene data show CDR1 as MNHEY and CDR2 as SMNVEV (reference sequence). V was clipped by 4 bases and J by 4 bases; unmatched bases: 17. The CDR3 covers 19 residues. CDR3 residues: CASSSHFSGTGGGGTEAFF. In nucleotides, the CDR3 is TGTGCCAGCAGTTCCCATTTTTCCGGGACAGGGGGTGGAGGCACTGAAGCTTTCTTT.

This clonotype was counted between two and nine times. The V gene is TRBV6-6, the J gene TRBJ1-2, with D perhaps TRBD1 (5 bases). The germline gives CDR1 MNHNY, CDR2 SVGAGI (reference sequence). The CDR3 consists of 12 residues. Trimming cost V 2 bases and J 13 bases, with 14 bases left between them. CDR3 loop: CASSYLSQGGTF. CDR3 sequence (DNA): TGTGCCAGCAGTTACCTATCCCAGGGAGGCACCTTC.

This clonotype was counted a single time. The chain uses TRBV11-2 and TRBJ2-1, with D hard to call. Between the trimmed V and J ends, which lost 0 bases and 3 bases, there was a span of 18 bases. The CDR3 is 18 residues long. CDR1 is SGHAT, CDR2 FQNNGV, per germline. The CDR3 region is CASSLDRTPAVVYNEQFF. The CDR3, as DNA: TGTGCCAGCAGCTTAGACCGTACTCCGGCCGTGGTCTACAATGAGCAGTTCTTC.

The chain uses TRBV15 and TRBJ2-7; D may be TRBD1 or TRBD2 (6 bases each). V dropped 0 bases and J dropped 7 bases, with 19 bases sitting between them. Germline-derived CDR1 and CDR2 are LNHNV and YYDKDF (reference sequence). CDR3 size: 16 residues. The CDR3 DNA reads TGTGCCACCAGCAGAGATCCCGGGGGCGATACGAGGGAGCAGTACTTC. This encodes CATSRDPGGDTREQYF. Combining the CDR3 with reference TRBV15 and TRBJ2-7 gives the whole variable domain DAMVIQNPRYQVTQFGKPVTLSCSQTLNHNVMYWYQQKSSQAPKLLFHYYDKDFNNEADTPDNFQSRRPNTSFCFLDIRSPGLGDTAMYLCATSRDPGGDTREQYFGPGTRLTVT.

As DNA, the CDR3 is TGCGCCAGCAGATTAGGACGGGAGGAAAAACTGTTTTTT. This gives the protein CASRLGREEKLFF. This sequence joins TRBV5-1 and TRBJ1-4; D is unclear. Germline V lookup: CDR1 SGHRS, CDR2 YFSETQ. This CDR3 is 13 amino acids long. The V end was cut by 5 bases, the J end by 8 bases, with 13 bases between.

This clonotype was observed a single time. This rearrangement joins TRBV29-1 to TRBJ2-5; unclear D gene. The CDR3 has 10 residues. V lost 6 bases and J 13 bases, leaving 15 bases between the germline ends. Germline values: CDR1 SQVTM, CDR2 ANQGSEA. CDR3 loop: CSVRSYERYF. The CDR3 DNA is TGCAGCGTCAGAAGCTACGAGCGGTACTTC.

CDR3: CASSYGAAAYLHEQFF. The CDR3 DNA is TGTGCCAGCAGTTACGGTGCCGCGGCTTATCTACATGAGCAGTTCTTC. The chain combines TRBV6-2 or TRBV6-3 with TRBJ2-1, with D uncertain. Trimming removed 2 bases at V and 8 bases at J, with 19 bases between. CDR1 and CDR2 (germline): MNHEY, SVGEGT. The CDR3 extends over 16 amino acids.

This sequence joins TRBV12-3 or TRBV12-4 and TRBJ2-7; 12 bases align to TRBD1. With V trimmed by 7 bases and J by 5 bases, 9 bases remained unmatched. The CDR3 covers 15 residues. Here the CDR3 reads CASTPGTGGFNEQYF. The CDR3 region has the DNA TGTGCCAGCACCCCGGGGACAGGGGGCTTCAACGAGCAGTACTTC.

This clonotype turned up a few times. CDR3 amino acids: CASSHPGAYGYTF. The CDR3 nucleotides read TGTGCCAGCAGCCATCCAGGGGCATATGGCTACACCTTC. The chain employs TRBV5-6 and TRBJ1-2, with D perhaps TRBD1 (6 bases). Trimming pared 4 bases from V and 5 bases from J, leaving 12 bases between. The CDR3 is 13 residues long. Germline V gene lookup returns CDR1 SGHDT and CDR2 YYEEEE.

This clonotype was seen more than once but under ten times. This chain uses TRBV5-8 with TRBJ1-1; D remains ambiguous. From germline, CDR1 is SGHTS and CDR2 YDEGEE. V was shortened by 3 bases and J by 4 bases, with 10 bases between the two germline ends. This CDR3 is built from 13 residues. The CDR3 DNA is TGTGCCAGCAGCTATTTGGTAGCCACTGAAGCTTTCTTT. The encoded protein is CASSYLVATEAFF.

The chain has TRBV9 and TRBJ2-4; D tentatively fits TRBD1 or TRBD2 (5 bases each). In germline, CDR1 is SGDLS, CDR2 YYNGEE. The length of the CDR3 is 16 residues. V was cut by 3 bases and J by 0 bases, with 13 bases left in between. The CDR3 loop is CASSARDGLAKNIQYF. For the CDR3, the DNA is TGTGCCAGCAGCGCAAGGGACGGATTAGCCAAAAACATTCAGTACTTC.

This clonotype was detected ten times or more. The chain couples TRBV6-5 to TRBJ2-7; 7 nucleotides line up with TRBD2. Trimming removed 2 bases from V and 3 bases from J; junction bases left unmatched: 10. The CDR3 contains 16 residues. The V gene's germline CDR1 is MNHEY and CDR2 SVGAGI. The CDR3 DNA sequence: TGTGCCAGCAGTTACAGGTCCCCAGGCGGGAGCTACGAGCAGTACTTC. It specifies CASSYRSPGGSYEQYF.

This clonotype has just a few counts. The chain uses TRBV5-6 and TRBJ1-5, with D maybe TRBD1 (5 bases). The CDR3 consists of 15 residues. From germline, CDR1 is SGHDT and CDR2 YYEEEE. Deletions cut 6 bases from V and 5 bases from J, with 18 bases between. CDR3 loop: CASTSRDGHDQPQHF. The CDR3 region has the DNA TGTGCCAGCACCTCCCGGGACGGGCATGATCAGCCCCAGCATTTT.

This chain joins TRBV4-1 and TRBJ1-1; D possibly corresponds to TRBD1 (5 bases). The length of the CDR3 is 13 residues. Germline assignment: CDR1 MGHRA and CDR2 YSYEKL. V was clipped by 1 base and J by 6 bases, with 9 bases between them. The CDR3 DNA follows: TGCGCCAGCAGCCAAGTTAGGGGCGCTGAAGCTTTCTTT. Protein product: CASSQVRGAEAFF.

The rearrangement joins TRBV5-1 to TRBJ2-6; the D gene is possibly TRBD1 (6 bases). CDR1 is SGHRS and CDR2 is YFSETQ in the germline V gene. The V end was cut by 3 bases, the J end by 0 bases, with 16 bases between. The CDR3 consists of 18 residues. CDR3 region: CASSWRGTSNSGANVLTF. In nucleotides, the CDR3 is TGCGCCAGCAGCTGGCGTGGGACAAGCAACTCTGGGGCCAACGTCCTGACTTTC.

This sequence joins TRBV6-6 and TRBJ2-1; D is undetermined. CDR1 and CDR2 from the germline V gene are MNHNY and SVGAGI (reference sequence). CDR3 size: 15 residues. V lost 6 bases and J 1 base, leaving 13 bases between the germline ends. The CDR3 region is CASRPQVSSYNEQFF. CDR3 DNA sequence: TGTGCCAGCAGGCCCCAGGTCTCTTCCTACAATGAGCAGTTCTTC.

This clonotype was observed a few times. The gene calls are TRBV29-1 and TRBJ2-6; no reliable D call. The CDR3 is made up of 13 amino acids. Trimming left V 7 bases short and J 0 bases short, with 7 bases between. The germline V gene has CDR1 SQVTM and CDR2 ANQGSEA. The CDR3 loop is CSAEVSGANVLTF. Here the CDR3 DNA reads TGCAGCGCTGAGGTCTCTGGGGCCAACGTCCTGACTTTC.

This clonotype was recorded a few times. CDR3 protein: CASSPVTGMAVRPQHF. The CDR3 nucleotides are TGTGCCAGCTCACCAGTGACAGGGATGGCGGTACGGCCCCAGCATTTT. The chain employs TRBV18 and TRBJ1-5; 7 bases align to TRBD1. The CDR3 contains 16 residues. The germline gives CDR1 KGHSH, CDR2 LQKENI. The V segment lost 2 bases and the J segment 9 bases; nucleotides outside the gene matches: 13.

This clonotype occurred a few times. The chain recombines TRBV7-9 with TRBJ1-1; 7 positions agree with TRBD1. The CDR3 extends over 19 amino acids. J was trimmed by 4 bases and V by 1 base; bases with no gene match: 18. Germline CDR1 is SEHNR and CDR2 is FQNEAQ (reference sequence). The CDR3 protein is CASSLGPQTGFAMSTEAFF. In nucleotides, the CDR3 is TGTGCCAGCAGCTTAGGACCTCAGACAGGGTTCGCCATGAGCACTGAAGCTTTCTTT.